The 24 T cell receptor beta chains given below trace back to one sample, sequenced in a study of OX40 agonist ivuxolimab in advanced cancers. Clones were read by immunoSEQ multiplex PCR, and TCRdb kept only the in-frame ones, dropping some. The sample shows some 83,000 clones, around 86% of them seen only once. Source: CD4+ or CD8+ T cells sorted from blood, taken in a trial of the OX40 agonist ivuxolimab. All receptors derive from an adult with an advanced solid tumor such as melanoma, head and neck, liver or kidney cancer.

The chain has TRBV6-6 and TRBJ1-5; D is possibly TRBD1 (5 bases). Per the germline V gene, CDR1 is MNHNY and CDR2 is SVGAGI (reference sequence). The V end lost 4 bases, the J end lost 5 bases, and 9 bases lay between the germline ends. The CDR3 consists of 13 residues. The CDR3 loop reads CASSWDRYQPQHF. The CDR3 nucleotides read TGTGCCAGCAGTTGGGACCGATATCAGCCCCAGCATTTT.

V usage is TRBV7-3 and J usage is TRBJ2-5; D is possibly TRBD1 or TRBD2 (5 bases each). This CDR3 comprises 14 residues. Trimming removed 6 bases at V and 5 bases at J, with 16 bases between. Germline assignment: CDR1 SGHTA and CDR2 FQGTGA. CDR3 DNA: TGTGCCAGCAGGTTATGGGACCCCAAGGAGACCCAGTACTTC. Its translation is CASRLWDPKETQYF.

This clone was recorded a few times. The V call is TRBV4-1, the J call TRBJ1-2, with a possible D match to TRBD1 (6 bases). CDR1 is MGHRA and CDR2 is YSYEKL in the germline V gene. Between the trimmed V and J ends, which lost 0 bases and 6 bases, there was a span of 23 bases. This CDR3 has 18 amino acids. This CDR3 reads CASSQDIERAGALNGYTF. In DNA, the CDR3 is TGCGCCAGCAGCCAAGATATCGAACGGGCAGGGGCCCTGAATGGCTACACCTTC.

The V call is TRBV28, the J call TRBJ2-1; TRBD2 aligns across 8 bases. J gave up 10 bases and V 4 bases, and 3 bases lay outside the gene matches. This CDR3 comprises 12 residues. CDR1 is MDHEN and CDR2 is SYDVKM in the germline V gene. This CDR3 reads CASSSSGSEQFF. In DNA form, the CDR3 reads TGTGCCAGCAGTTCTAGCGGGTCCGAGCAGTTCTTC.

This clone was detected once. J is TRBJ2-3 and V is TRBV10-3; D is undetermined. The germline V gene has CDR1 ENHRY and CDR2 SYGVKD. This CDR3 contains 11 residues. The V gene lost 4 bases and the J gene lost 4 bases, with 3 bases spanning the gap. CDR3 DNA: TGTGCCATCAGTGCGGCAGATACGCAGTATTTT. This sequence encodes CAISAADTQYF.

CDR3 DNA: TGTGCCAGCAGTTTATCAGGGACCGTCCCTCTCGAAGCTTTCTTT. Its protein product is CASSLSGTVPLEAFF. The V and J genes are TRBV27 and TRBJ1-1; maybe TRBD1 (5 bases). CDR1 is MNHEY, CDR2 SMNVEV, per germline (reference sequence). The V and J ends lost 0 bases and 8 bases respectively, with 16 bases between them. This CDR3 region has 15 residues.

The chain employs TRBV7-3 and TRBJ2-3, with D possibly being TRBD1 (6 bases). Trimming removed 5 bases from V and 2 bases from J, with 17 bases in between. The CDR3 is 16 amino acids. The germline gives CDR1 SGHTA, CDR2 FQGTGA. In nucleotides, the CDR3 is TGTGCCAGCAGCCCGGACGGCAGGGGCTTCACAGATACGCAGTATTTT. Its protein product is CASSPDGRGFTDTQYF.

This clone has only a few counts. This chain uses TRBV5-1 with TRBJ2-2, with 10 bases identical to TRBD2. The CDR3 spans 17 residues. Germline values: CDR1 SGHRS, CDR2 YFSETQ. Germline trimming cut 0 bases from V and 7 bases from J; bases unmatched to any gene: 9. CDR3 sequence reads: CASSLVASGSQGGELFF. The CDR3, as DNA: TGCGCCAGCAGCTTGGTAGCTAGCGGGAGCCAGGGCGGGGAGCTGTTTTTT.

CDR3: CASSLGEGGSNSPLHF. The CDR3 DNA sequence: TGTGCCAGCAGCTTAGGAGAAGGGGGCTCTAATTCACCCCTCCACTTT. The chain carries TRBV7-8 and TRBJ1-6; 7 nucleotides match TRBD1. The CDR3 runs to 16 residues. V gave up 1 base and J gave up 6 bases; unmatched junction bases: 6. Germline loops: CDR1 SGHVS, CDR2 FQNEAQ.

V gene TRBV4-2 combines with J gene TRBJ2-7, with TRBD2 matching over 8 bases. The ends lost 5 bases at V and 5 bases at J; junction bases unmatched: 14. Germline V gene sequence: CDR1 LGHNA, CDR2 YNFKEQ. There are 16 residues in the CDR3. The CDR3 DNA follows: TGTGCCAGCAGCTCAGCGGGGGAAAGGATACTCCACGAGCAGTACTTC. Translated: CASSSAGERILHEQYF.

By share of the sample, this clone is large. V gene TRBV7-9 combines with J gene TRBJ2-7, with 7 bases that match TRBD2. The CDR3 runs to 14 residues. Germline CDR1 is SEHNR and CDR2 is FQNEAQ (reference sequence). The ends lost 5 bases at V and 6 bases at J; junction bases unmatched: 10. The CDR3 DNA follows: TGTGCCAGCAGCCCCGGGACTATCGACACCGAGCAGTACTTC. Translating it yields CASSPGTIDTEQYF.

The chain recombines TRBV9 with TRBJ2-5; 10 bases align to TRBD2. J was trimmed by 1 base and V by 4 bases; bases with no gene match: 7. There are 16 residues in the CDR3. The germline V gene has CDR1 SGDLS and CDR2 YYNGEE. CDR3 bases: TGTGCCAGCAGCTTCCGTAGCGGGAGGACCCAAGAGACCCAGTACTTC. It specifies CASSFRSGRTQETQYF.

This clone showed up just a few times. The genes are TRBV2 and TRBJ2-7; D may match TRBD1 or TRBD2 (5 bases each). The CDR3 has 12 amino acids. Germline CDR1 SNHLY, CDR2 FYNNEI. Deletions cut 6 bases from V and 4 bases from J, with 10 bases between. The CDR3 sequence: CASSREIYEQYF. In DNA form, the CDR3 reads TGTGCCAGCAGCAGGGAGATATACGAGCAGTACTTC.

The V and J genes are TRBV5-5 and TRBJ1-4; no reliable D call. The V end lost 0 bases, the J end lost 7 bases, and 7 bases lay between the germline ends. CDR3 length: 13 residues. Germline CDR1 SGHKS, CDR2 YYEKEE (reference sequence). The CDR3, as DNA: TGTGCCAGCAGCTTGGCGGGAAGTGAAAAACTGTTTTTT. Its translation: CASSLAGSEKLFF.

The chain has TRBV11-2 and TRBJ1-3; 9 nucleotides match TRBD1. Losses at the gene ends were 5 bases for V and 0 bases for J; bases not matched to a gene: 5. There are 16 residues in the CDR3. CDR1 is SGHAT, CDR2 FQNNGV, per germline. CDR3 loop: CASSPTGGHSGNTIYF. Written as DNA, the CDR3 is TGTGCCAGCAGCCCGACAGGGGGGCACTCTGGAAACACCATATATTTT.

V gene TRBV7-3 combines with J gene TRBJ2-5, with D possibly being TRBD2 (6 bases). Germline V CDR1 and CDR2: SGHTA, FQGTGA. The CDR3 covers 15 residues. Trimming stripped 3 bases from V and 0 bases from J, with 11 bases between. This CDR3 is CASSLNGGNQETQYF. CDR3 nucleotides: TGTGCCAGCAGCTTGAATGGGGGGAACCAAGAGACCCAGTACTTC.

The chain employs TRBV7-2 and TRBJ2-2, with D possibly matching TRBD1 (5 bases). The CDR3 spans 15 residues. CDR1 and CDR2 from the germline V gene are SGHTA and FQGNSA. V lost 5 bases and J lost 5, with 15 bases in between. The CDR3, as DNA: TGTGCCAGCAGCCCCTCGTTTGGGGCTACCGGGGAGCTGTTTTTT. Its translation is CASSPSFGATGELFF.

CDR3 bases: TGTGCCAGCAGTTCCTCTAGCGGGAGAGGCACCGGGGAGCTGTTTTTT. It yields the protein CASSSSSGRGTGELFF. This chain uses TRBV6-6 with TRBJ2-2, with 10 positions matching TRBD2. Germline V gene sequence: CDR1 MNHNY, CDR2 SVGAGI (reference sequence). CDR3 length equals 16 residues. J was trimmed by 4 bases and V by 4 bases; bases with no gene match: 6.

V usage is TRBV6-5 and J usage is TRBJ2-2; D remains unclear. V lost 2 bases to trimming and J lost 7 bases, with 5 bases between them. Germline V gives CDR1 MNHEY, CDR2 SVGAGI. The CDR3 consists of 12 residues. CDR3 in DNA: TGTGCCAGCAGTTACGACGTCGGGGAGCTGTTTTTT. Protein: CASSYDVGELFF.

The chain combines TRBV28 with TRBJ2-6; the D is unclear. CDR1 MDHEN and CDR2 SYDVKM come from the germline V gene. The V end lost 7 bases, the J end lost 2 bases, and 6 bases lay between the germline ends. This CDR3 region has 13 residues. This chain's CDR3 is CASNLPGANVLTF. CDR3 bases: TGTGCCAGCAACCTTCCTGGGGCCAACGTCCTGACTTTC.

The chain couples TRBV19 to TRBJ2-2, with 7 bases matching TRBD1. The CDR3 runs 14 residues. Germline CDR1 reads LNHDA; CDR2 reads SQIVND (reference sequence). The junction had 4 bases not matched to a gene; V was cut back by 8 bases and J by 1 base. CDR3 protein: CASRGQMNTGELFF. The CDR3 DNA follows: TGTGCCAGTCGGGGACAGATGAACACCGGGGAGCTGTTTTTT.

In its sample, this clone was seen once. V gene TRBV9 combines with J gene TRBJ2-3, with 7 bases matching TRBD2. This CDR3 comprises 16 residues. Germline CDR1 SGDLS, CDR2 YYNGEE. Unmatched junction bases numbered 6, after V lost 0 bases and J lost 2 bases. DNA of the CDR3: TGTGCCAGCAGCGTAGGAGGTAGCGGGTTCACAGATACGCAGTATTTT. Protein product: CASSVGGSGFTDTQYF.

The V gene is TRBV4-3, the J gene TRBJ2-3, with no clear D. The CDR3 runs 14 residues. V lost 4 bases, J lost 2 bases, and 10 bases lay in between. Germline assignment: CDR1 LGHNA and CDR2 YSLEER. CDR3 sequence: CASSPARTTDTQYF. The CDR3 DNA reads TGCGCCAGCAGCCCCGCCCGGACCACAGATACGCAGTATTTT.

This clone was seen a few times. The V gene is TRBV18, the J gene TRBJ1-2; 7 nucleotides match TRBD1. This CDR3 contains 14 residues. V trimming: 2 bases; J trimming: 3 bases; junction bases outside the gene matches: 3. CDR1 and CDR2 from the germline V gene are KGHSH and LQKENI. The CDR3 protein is CASSPGQDDYGYTF. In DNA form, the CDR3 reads TGTGCCAGCTCACCAGGACAGGACGACTATGGCTACACCTTC.